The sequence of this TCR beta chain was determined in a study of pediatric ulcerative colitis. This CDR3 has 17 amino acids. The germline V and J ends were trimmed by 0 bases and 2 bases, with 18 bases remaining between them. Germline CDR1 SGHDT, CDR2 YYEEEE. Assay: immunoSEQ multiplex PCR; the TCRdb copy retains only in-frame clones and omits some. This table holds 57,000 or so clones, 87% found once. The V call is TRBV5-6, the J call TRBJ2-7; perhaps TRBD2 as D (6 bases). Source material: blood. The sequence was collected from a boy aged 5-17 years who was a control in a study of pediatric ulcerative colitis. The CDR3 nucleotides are TGTGCCAGCAGCTTGGTTGGCTGGGGGGTAACAACCTACGAGCAGTACTTC. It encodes CASSLVGWGVTTYEQYF.